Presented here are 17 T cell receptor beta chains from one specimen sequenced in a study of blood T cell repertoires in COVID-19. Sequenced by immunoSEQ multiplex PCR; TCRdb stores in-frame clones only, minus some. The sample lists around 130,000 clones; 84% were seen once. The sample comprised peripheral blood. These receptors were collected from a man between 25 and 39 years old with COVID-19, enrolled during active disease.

The CDR3 coding sequence is TGCGCCAGCAGCACGACAGACCACACAGATACGCAGTATTTT. Its protein is CASSTTDHTDTQYF. The chain links TRBV5-1 to TRBJ2-3, with D possibly matching TRBD1 (5 bases). The germline V and J ends were trimmed by 4 bases and 2 bases, with 11 bases remaining between them. The germline gives CDR1 SGHRS, CDR2 YFSETQ. The CDR3 loop spans 14 amino acids.

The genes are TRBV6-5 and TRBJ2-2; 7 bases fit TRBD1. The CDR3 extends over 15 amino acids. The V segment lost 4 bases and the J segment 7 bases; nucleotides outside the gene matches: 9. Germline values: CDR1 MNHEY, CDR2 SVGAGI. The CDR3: CASSFYLGQVGELFF. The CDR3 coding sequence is TGTGCCAGCAGTTTCTACCTCGGACAGGTCGGGGAGCTGTTTTTT.

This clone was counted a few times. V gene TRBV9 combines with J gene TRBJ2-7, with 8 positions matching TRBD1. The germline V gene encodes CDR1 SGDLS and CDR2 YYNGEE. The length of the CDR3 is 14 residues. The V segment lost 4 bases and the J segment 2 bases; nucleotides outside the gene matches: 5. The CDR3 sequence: CASSSGQGTYEQYF. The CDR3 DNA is TGTGCCAGCAGCTCCGGACAGGGAACCTACGAGCAGTACTTC. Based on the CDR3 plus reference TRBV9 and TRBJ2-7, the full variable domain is DSGVTQTPKHLITATGQRVTLRCSPRSGDLSVYWYQQSLDQGLQFLIQYYNGEERAKGNILERFSAQQFPDLHSELNLSSLELGDSALYFCASSSGQGTYEQYFGPGTRLTVT.

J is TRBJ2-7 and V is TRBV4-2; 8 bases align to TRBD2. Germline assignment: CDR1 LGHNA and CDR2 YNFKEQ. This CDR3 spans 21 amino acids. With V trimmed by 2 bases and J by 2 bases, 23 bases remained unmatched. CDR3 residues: CASSQRSLFVTPGLGTYEQYF. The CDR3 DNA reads TGTGCCAGCAGCCAACGTAGCTTGTTTGTTACGCCGGGACTAGGGACCTACGAGCAGTACTTC.

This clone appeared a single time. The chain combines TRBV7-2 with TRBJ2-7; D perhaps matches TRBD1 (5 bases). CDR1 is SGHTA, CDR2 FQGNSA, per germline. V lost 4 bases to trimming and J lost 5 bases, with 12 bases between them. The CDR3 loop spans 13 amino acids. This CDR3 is CASSSFRQNEQYF. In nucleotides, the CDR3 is TGTGCCAGCAGCTCCTTTCGACAGAACGAGCAGTACTTC.

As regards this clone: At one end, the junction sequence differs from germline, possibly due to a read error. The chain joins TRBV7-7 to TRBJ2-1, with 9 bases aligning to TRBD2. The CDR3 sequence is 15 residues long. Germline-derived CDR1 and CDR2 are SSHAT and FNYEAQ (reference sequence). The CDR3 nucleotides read TGTGCTAGCAGCTCCGCCGGGACTAGCAGCGATGAGCAGTTCTTC. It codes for CASSSAGTSSDEQFF.

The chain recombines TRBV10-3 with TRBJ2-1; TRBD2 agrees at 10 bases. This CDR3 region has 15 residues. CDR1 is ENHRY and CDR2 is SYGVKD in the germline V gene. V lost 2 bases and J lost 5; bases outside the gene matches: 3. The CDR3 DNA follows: TGTGCCATCAGTGAGCTAGCGGGAGCGGACAATGAGCAGTTCTTC. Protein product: CAISELAGADNEQFF.

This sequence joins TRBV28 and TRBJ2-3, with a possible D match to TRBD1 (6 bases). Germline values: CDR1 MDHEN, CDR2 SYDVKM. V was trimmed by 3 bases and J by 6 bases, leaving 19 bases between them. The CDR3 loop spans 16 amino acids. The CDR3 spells CASSFPDRLRGDTQYF. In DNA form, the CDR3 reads TGTGCCAGCAGTTTTCCTGACAGGCTGAGGGGGGATACGCAGTATTTT. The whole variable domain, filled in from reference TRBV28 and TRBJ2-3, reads DVKVTQSSRYLVKRTGEKVFLECVQDMDHENMFWYRQDPGLGLRLIYFSYDVKMKEKGDIPEGYSVSREKKERFSLILESASTNQTSMYLCASSFPDRLRGDTQYFGPGTRLTVL.

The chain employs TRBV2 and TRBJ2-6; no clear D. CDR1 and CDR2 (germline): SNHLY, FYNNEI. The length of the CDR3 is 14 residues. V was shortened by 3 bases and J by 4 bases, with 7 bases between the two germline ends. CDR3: CASSERRGANVLTF. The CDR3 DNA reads TGTGCCAGCAGTGAGAGGCGAGGGGCCAACGTCCTGACTTTC.

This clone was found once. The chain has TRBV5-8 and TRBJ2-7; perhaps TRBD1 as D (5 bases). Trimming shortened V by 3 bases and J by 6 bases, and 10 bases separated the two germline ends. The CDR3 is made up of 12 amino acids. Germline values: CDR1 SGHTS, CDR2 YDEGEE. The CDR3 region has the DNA TGTGCCAGCAGCTGGGGCCTCTCCGAGCAGTACTTC. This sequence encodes CASSWGLSEQYF.

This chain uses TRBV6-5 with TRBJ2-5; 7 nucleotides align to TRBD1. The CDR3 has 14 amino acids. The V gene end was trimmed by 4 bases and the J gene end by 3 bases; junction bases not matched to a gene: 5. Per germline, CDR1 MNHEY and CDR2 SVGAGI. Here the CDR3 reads CASSLGGGEETQYF. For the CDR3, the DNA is TGTGCCAGCAGTTTAGGGGGCGGTGAAGAGACCCAGTACTTC.

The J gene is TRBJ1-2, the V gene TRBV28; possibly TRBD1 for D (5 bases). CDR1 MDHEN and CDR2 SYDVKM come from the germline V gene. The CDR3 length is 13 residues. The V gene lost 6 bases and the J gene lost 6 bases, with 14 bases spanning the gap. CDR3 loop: CASSRDLTDGYTF. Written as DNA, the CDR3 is TGTGCCAGCAGCAGGGACTTAACTGATGGCTACACCTTC.

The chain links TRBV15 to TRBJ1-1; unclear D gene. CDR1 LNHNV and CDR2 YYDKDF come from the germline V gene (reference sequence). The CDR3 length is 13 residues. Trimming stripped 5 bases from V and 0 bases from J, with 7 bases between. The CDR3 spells CATSRSMNTEAFF. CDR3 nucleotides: TGTGCCACCAGCCGAAGCATGAACACTGAAGCTTTCTTT.

CDR3 sequence: CAISQGSGANVLTF. The CDR3 DNA reads as TGTGCCATCAGCCAGGGTTCTGGGGCCAACGTCCTGACTTTC. This chain joins TRBV10-3 and TRBJ2-6; maybe TRBD1 (5 bases). The CDR3 sequence is 14 residues long. Looked up from germline, CDR1 is ENHRY and CDR2 is SYGVKD. V was cut by 6 bases and J by 1 base, with 7 bases left in between.

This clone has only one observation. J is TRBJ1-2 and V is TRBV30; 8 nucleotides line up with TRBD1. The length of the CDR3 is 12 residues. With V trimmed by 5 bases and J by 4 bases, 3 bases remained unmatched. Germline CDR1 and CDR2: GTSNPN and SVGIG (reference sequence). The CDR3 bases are TGTGCCTGGGACAGGGGTCGCTATGGCTACACCTTC. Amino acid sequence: CAWDRGRYGYTF.

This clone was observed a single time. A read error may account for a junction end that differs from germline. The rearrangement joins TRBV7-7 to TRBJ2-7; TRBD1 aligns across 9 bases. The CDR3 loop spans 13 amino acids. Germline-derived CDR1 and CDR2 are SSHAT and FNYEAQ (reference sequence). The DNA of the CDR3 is TGTGCTAGCAGTCCAACAGGGGGCCACGAGCAGTACTTC. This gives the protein CASSPTGGHEQYF.

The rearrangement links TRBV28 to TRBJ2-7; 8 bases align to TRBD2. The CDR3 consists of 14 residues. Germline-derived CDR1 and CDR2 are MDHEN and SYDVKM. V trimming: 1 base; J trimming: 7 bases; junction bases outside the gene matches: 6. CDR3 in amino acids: CASSLSVAGREQYF. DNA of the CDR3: TGTGCCAGCAGTTTATCGGTAGCGGGAAGGGAGCAGTACTTC. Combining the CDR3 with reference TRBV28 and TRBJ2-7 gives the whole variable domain DVKVTQSSRYLVKRTGEKVFLECVQDMDHENMFWYRQDPGLGLRLIYFSYDVKMKEKGDIPEGYSVSREKKERFSLILESASTNQTSMYLCASSLSVAGREQYFGPGTRLTVT.